This T cell receptor beta chain was recovered during a study of T cell responses to AZD1222 COVID-19 vaccine. Study-level results: Spike-specific TCR breadth and depth grew following two AZD1222 doses.

This clone was counted a single time. The antigen remains unidentified. The length of the CDR3 is 16 residues. CDR1 MDHEN and CDR2 SYDVKM come from the germline V gene. Trimming cost V 6 bases and J 0 bases; bases outside gene matches: 9. Profiled with immunoSEQ multiplex PCR; TCRdb holds only in-frame clones, not every one. The sample yields some 120,000 clones, about 88% seen once. The sequence came from an adult in good health. Source: peripheral blood, taken on day 0 of MenACWY control vaccination. J is TRBJ2-3 and V is TRBV28; TRBD1 aligns across 7 bases. CDR3 nucleotide sequence: TGTGCCAGCAGCAAACTACAGGGGACCAGCACAGATACGCAGTATTTT. Translated: CASSKLQGTSTDTQYF. The variable domain in full, completed from reference TRBV28 and TRBJ2-3, reads DVKVTQSSRYLVKRTGEKVFLECVQDMDHENMFWYRQDPGLGLRLIYFSYDVKMKEKGDIPEGYSVSREKKERFSLILESASTNQTSMYLCASSKLQGTSTDTQYFGPGTRLTVL.